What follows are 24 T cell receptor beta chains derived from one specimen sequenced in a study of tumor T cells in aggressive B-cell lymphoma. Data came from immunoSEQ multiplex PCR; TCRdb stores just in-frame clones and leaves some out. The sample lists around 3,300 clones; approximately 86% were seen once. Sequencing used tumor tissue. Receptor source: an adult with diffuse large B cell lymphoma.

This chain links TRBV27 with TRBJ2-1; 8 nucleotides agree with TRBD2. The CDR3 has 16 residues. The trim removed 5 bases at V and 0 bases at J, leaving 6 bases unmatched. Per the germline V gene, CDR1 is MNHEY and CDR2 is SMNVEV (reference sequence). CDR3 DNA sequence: TGTGCCAGCAGTCACATAGCGGGAAGCTCCTACAATGAGCAGTTCTTC. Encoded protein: CASSHIAGSSYNEQFF.

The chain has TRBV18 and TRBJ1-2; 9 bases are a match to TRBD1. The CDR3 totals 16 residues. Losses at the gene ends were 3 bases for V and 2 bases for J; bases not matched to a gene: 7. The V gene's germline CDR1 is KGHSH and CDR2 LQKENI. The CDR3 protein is CASSPTGQGINYGYTF. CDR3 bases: TGTGCCAGCTCACCCACCGGACAGGGGATAAACTATGGCTACACCTTC.

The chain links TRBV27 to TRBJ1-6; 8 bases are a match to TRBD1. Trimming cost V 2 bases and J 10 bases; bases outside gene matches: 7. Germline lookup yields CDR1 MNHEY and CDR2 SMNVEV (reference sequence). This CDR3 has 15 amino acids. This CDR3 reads CASSLDPGGQSPLHF. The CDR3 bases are TGTGCCAGCAGTTTAGATCCAGGGGGCCAGTCACCCCTCCACTTT.

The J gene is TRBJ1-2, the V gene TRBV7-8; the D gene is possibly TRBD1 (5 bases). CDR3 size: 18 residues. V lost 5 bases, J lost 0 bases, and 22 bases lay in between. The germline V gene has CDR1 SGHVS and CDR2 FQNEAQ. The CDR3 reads CASSLYLPQGGPNYGYTF. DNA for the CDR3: TGTGCCAGCAGCCTCTACCTACCCCAGGGCGGTCCTAACTATGGCTACACCTTC.

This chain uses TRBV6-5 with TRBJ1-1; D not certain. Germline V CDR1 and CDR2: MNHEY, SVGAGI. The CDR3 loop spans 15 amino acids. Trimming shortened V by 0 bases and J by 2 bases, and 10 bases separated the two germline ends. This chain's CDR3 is CASSYSAVENTEAFF. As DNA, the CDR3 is TGTGCCAGCAGTTACTCGGCGGTGGAAAACACTGAAGCTTTCTTT.

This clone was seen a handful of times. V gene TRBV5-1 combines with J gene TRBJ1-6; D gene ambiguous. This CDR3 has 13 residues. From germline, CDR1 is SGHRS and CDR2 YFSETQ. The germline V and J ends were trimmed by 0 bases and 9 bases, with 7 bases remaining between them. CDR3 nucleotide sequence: TGCGCCAGCAGCTTGGGGAGTTCTTCACCCCTCCACTTT. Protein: CASSLGSSSPLHF.

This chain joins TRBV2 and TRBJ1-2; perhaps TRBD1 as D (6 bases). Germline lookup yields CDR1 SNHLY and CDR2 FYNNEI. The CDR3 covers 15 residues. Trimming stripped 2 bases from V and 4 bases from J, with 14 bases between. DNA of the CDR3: TGTGCCAGCAGTGAATCCCCCACAGGGCTCTATGGCTACACCTTC. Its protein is CASSESPTGLYGYTF.

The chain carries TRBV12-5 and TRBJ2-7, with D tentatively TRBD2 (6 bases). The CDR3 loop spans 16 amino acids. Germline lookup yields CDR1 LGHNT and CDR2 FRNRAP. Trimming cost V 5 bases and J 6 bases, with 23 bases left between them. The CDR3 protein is CASGPTLGEVLFEQYF. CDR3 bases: TGTGCTAGTGGTCCCACTTTGGGGGAGGTGCTCTTCGAGCAGTACTTC.

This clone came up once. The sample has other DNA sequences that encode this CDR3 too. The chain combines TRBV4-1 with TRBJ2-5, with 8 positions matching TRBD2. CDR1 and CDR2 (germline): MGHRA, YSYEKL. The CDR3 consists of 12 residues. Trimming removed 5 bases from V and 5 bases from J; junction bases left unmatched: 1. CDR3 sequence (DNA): TGCGCCAGCAGCGGCGGGAGGGAGACCCAGTACTTC. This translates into CASSGGRETQYF.

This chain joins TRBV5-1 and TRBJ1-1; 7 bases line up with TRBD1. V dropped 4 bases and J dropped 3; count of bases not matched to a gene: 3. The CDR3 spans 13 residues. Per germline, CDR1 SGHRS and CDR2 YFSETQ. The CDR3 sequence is CASSLGTDTEAFF. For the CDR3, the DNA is TGCGCCAGCAGCCTAGGGACAGACACTGAAGCTTTCTTT.

The chain's CDR3 is CASSLKIAGGQETQYF. CDR3 nucleotides: TGTGCCAGCAGCTTGAAGATAGCGGGAGGGCAAGAGACCCAGTACTTC. The chain carries TRBV5-4 and TRBJ2-5, with 11 bases aligning to TRBD2. V shed 1 base, J shed 2 bases, and the junction held 4 bases outside the gene matches. The CDR3 runs 16 residues. The V gene's germline CDR1 is SGHNT and CDR2 YYREEE (reference sequence).

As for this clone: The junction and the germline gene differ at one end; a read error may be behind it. CDR3 in DNA: TGCACCAGCAGCGCCACCTGGGACAGTGTTACAGATACGCAGTATTTT. Protein sequence: CTSSATWDSVTDTQYF. The rearrangement uses TRBV5-1 and TRBJ2-3; TRBD1 matches 7 bases. The germline gives CDR1 SGHRS, CDR2 YFSETQ. The CDR3 is 16 residues long.

The CDR3 nucleotides are TGCGCCAGCAGCCAAGACCCAGGGGGCGTCGGTGAGCAGTTCTTC. Translating gives CASSQDPGGVGEQFF. J is TRBJ2-1 and V is TRBV4-3, with 8 bases that match TRBD1. Germline trimming cut 0 bases from V and 9 bases from J; bases unmatched to any gene: 7. The CDR3 extends over 15 amino acids. CDR1 is LGHNA and CDR2 is YSLEER in the germline V gene.

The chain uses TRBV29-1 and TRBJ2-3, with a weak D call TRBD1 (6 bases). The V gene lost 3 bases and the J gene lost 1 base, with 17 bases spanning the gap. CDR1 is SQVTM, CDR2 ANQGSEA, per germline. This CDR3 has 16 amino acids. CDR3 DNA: TGCAGCGTTGATAAATCCGGGACAACTCGCACAGATACGCAGTATTTT. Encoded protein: CSVDKSGTTRTDTQYF.

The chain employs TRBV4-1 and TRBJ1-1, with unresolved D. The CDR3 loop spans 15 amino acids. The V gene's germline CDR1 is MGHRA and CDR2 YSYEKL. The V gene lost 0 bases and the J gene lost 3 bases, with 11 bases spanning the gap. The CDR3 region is CASSQDKRGYTEAFF. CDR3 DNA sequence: TGCGCCAGCAGCCAAGATAAACGGGGTTACACTGAAGCTTTCTTT.

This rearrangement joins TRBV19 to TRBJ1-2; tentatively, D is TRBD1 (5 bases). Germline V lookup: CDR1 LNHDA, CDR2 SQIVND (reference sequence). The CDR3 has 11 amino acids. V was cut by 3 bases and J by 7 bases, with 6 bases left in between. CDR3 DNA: TGTGCCAGTAGTATCGGGGGTGGCTACACCTTC. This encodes CASSIGGGYTF. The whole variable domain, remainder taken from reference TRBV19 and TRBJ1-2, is DGGITQSPKYLFRKEGQNVTLSCEQNLNHDAMYWYRQDPGQGLRLIYYSQIVNDFQKGDIAEGYSVSREKKESFPLTVTSAQKNPTAFYLCASSIGGGYTFGSGTRLTVV.

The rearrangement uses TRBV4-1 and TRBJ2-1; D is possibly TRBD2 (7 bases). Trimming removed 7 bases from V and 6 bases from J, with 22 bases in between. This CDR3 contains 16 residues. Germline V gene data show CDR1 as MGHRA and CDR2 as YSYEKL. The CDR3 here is CASTSRGASERNEQFF. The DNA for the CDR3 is TGCGCCAGCACCTCCCGGGGGGCTAGCGAACGCAATGAGCAGTTCTTC.

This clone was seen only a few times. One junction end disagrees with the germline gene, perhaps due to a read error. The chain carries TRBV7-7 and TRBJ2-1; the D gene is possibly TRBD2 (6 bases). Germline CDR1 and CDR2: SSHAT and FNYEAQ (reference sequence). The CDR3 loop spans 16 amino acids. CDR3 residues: CASSLETSFSYNEQFF. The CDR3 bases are TGTGCTAGCAGCTTAGAAACTAGCTTCTCCTACAATGAGCAGTTCTTC.

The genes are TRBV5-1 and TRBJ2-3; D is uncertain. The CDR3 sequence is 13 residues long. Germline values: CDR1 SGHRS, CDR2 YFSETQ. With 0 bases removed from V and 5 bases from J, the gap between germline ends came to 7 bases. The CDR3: CASSLAPLDTQYF. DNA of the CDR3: TGCGCCAGCAGCTTGGCTCCTTTAGATACGCAGTATTTT.

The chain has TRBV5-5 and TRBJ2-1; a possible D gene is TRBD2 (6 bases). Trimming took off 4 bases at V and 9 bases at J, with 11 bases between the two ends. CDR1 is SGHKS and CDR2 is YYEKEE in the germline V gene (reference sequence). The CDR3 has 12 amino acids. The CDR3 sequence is CASSVVGGEQFF. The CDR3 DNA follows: TGTGCCAGCAGCGTCGTCGGGGGTGAGCAGTTCTTC.

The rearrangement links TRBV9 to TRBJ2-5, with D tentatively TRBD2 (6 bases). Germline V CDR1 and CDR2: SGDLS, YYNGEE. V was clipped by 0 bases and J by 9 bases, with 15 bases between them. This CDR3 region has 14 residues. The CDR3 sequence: CASSVGTQGGAQYF. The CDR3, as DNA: TGTGCCAGCAGCGTAGGGACCCAGGGAGGAGCCCAGTACTTC.

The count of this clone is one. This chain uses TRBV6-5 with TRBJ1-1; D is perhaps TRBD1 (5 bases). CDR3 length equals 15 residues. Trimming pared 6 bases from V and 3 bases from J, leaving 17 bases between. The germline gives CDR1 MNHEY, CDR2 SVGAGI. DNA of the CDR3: TGTGCCAGCAGGCGGGGAGGGGCGATTTACACTGAAGCTTTCTTT. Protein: CASRRGGAIYTEAFF.

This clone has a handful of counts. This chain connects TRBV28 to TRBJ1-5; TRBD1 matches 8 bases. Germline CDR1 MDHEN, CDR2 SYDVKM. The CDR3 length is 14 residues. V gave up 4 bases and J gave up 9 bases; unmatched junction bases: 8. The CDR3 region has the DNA TGTGCCAGCAGTTCCGGGGACAGGATAGGGCCCCAGCATTTT. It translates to CASSSGDRIGPQHF.

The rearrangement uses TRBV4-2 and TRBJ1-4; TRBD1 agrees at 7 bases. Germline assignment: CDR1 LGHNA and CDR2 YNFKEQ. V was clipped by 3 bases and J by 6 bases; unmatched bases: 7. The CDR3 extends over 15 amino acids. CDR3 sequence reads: CASSHSGQVDEKLFF. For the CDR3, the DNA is TGTGCCAGCAGCCATTCTGGACAGGTGGATGAAAAACTGTTTTTT.